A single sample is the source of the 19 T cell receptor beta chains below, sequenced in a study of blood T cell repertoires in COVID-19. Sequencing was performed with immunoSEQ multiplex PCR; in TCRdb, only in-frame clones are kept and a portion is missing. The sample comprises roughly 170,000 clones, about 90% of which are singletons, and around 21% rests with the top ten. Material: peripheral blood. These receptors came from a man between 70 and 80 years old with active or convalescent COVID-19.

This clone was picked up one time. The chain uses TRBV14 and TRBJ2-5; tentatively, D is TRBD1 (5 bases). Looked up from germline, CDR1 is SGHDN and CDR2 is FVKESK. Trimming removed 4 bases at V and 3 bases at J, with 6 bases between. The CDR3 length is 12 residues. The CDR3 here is CASSRQKETQYF. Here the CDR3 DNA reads TGTGCCAGCAGCCGACAGAAAGAGACCCAGTACTTC.

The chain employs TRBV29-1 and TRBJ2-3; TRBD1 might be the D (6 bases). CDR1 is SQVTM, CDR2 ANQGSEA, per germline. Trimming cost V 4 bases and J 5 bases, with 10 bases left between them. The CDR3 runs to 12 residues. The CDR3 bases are TGCAGCGTTGCAGGGGCCGGAGATACGCAGTATTTT. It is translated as CSVAGAGDTQYF.

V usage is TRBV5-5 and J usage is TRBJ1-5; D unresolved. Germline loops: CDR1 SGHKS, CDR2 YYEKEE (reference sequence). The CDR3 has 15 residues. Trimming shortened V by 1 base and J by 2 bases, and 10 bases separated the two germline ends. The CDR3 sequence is CASSLWLKGNQPQHF. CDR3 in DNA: TGTGCCAGCAGCTTGTGGCTGAAAGGCAATCAGCCCCAGCATTTT.

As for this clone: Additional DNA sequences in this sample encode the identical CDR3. Here the CDR3 DNA reads TGTGCCAGCTCACCCGGGACAGGCAATGAAAAACTGTTTTTT. The encoded protein is CASSPGTGNEKLFF. This chain links TRBV18 with TRBJ1-4; 8 bases fit TRBD1. Germline CDR1 and CDR2: KGHSH and LQKENI. There are 14 residues in the CDR3. The junction had 2 bases not matched to a gene; V was cut back by 3 bases and J by 5 bases.

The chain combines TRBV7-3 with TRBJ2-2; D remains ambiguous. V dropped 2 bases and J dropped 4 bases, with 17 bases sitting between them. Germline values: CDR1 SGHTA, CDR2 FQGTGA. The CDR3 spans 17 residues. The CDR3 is CASSLAPSGLGTGELFF. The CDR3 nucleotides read TGTGCCAGCAGCTTAGCCCCCTCGGGTTTGGGCACCGGGGAGCTGTTTTTT.

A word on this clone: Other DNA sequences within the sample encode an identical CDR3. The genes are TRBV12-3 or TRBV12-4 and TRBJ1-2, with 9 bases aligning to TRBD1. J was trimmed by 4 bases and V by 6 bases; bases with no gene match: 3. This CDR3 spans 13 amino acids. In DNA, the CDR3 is TGTGCCAGCAGCCTGACAGGGGGCTATGGCTACACCTTC. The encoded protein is CASSLTGGYGYTF.

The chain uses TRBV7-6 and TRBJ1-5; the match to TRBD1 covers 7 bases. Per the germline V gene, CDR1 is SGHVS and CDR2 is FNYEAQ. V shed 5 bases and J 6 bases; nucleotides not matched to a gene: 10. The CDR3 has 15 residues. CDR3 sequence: CASSPVDRDGQPQHF. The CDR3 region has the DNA TGTGCCAGCAGCCCCGTTGACAGGGATGGTCAGCCCCAGCATTTT.

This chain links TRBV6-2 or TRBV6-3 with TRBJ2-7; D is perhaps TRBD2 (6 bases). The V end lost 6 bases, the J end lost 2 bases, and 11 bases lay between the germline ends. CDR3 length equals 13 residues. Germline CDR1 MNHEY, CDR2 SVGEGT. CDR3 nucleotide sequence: TGTGCCAGCAGCCGCGGGGAGCCCTACGAGCAGTACTTC. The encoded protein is CASSRGEPYEQYF.

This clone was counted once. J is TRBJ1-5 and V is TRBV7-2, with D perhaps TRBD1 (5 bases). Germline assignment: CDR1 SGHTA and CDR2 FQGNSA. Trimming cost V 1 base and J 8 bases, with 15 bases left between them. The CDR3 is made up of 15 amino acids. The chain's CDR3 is CASSLDPGRGEPQHF. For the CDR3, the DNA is TGTGCCAGCAGCTTAGATCCGGGTCGGGGGGAGCCCCAGCATTTT.

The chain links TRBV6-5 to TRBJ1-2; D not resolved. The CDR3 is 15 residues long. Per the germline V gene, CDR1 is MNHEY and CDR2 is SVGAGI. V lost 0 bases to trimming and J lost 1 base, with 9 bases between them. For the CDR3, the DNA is TGTGCCAGCAGTTACTCGAGGTGGATTAACTATGGCTACACCTTC. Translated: CASSYSRWINYGYTF.

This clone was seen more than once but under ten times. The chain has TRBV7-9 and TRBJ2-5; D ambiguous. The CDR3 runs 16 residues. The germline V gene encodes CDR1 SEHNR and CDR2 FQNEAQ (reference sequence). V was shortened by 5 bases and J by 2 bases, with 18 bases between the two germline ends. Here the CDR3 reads CASSQLSRNRQETQYF. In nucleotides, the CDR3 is TGTGCCAGCAGCCAACTGTCCCGAAACCGACAAGAGACCCAGTACTTC.

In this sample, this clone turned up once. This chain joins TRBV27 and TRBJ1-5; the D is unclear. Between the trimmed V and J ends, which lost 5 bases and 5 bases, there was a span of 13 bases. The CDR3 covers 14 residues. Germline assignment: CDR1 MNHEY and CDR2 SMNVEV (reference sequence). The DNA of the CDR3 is TGTGCCAGCAGTCCCATTAGGAGAGATCAGCCCCAGCATTTT. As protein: CASSPIRRDQPQHF.

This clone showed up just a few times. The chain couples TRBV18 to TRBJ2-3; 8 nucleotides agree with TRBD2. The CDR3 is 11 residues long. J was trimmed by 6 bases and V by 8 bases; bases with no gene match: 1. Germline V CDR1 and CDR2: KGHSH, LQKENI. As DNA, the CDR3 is TGTGCCAGCCGGGGGGGCGATACGCAGTATTTT. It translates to CASRGGDTQYF.

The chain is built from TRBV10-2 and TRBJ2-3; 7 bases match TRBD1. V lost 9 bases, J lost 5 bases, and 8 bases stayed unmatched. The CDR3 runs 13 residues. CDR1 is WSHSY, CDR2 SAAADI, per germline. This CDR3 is CARRRQGQDTQYF. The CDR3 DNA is TGCGCCAGACGGAGACAGGGTCAAGATACGCAGTATTTT.

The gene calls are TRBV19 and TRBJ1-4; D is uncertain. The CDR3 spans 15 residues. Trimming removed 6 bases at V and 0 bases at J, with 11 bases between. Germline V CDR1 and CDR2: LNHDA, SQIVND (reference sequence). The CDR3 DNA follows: TGTGCCAGTAGGGCCGACATCACAACTAATGAAAAACTGTTTTTT. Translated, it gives CASRADITTNEKLFF.

The DNA for the CDR3 is TGTGCCATCACTACCAGCGGGGCCACCGGGGAGCTGTTTTTT. Translating it yields CAITTSGATGELFF. The V and J genes are TRBV10-3 and TRBJ2-2; TRBD2 agrees at 7 bases. Germline V gives CDR1 ENHRY, CDR2 SYGVKD. This CDR3 is built from 14 residues. The J segment lost 4 bases and the V segment lost 7 bases, leaving 6 bases of the junction unmatched.

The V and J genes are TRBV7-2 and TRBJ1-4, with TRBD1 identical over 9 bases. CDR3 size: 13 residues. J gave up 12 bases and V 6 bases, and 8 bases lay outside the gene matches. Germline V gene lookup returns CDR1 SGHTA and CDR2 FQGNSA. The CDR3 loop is CASSPARQGELFF. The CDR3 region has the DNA TGTGCCAGCAGTCCAGCTCGACAGGGGGAACTGTTTTTT.

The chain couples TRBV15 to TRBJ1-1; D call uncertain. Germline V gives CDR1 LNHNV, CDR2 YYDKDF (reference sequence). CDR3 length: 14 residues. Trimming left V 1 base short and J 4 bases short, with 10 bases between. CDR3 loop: CATSRVEKSTEAFF. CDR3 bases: TGTGCCACCAGCAGAGTGGAGAAGAGCACTGAAGCTTTCTTT.

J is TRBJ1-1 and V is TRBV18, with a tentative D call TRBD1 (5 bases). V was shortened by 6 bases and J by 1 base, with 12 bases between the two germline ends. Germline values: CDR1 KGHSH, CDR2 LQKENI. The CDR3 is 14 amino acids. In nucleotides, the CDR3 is TGTGCCAGCTCTCAACAGGTTGGGAACACTGAAGCTTTCTTT. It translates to CASSQQVGNTEAFF.